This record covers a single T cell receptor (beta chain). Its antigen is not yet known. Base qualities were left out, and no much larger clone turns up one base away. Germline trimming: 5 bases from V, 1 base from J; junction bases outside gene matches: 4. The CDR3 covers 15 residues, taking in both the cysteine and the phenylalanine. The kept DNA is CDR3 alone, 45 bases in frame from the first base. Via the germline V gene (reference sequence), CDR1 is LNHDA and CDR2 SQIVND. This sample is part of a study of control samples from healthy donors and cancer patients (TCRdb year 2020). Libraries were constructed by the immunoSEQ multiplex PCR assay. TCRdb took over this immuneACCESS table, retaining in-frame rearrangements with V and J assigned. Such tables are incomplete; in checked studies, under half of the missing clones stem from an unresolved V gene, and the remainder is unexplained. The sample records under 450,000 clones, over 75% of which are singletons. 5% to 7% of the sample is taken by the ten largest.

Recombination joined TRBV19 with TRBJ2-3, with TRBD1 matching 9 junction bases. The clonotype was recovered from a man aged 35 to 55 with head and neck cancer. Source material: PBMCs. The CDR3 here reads CASSPWTGGTDTQYF. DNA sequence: TGTGCCAGTAGTCCATGGACAGGGGGCACAGATACGCAGTATTTT.